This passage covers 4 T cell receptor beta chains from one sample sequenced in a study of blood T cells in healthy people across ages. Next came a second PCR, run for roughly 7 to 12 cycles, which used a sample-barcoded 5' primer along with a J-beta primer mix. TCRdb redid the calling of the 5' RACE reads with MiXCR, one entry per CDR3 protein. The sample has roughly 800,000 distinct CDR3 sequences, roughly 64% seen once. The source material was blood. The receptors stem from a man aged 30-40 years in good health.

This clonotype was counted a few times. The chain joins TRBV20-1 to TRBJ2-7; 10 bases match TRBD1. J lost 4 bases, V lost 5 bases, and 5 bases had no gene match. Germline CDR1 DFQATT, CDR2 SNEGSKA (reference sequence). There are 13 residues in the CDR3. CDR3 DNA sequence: TGCAGTGCTCTGGGACAGGGGCAATACGAGCAGTACTTC. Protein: CSALGQGQYEQYF.

For the CDR3, the DNA is TGTGCCAGCAGCCTACAGGGGGTAAGCAATGAGCAGTTCTTC. Translation gives CASSLQGVSNEQFF. The gene calls are TRBV11-2 and TRBJ2-1; 8 bases fit TRBD1. The CDR3 totals 14 residues. Trimming took 5 bases from V and 6 from J; bases not matched to a gene: 6. Looked up from germline, CDR1 is SGHAT and CDR2 is FQNNGV.

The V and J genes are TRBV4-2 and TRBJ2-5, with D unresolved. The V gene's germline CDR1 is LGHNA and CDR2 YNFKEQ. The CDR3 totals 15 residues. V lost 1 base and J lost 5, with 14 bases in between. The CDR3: CASSQVYGTGETQYF. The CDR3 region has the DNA TGTGCCAGCAGCCAAGTTTATGGTACCGGGGAGACCCAGTACTTC.

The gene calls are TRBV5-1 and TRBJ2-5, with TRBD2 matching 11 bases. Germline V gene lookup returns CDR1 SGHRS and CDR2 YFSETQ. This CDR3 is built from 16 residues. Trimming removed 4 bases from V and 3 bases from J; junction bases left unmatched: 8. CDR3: CASSPGTSGSKETQYF. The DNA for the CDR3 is TGCGCCAGCAGCCCGGGGACTAGCGGCTCCAAAGAGACCCAGTACTTC. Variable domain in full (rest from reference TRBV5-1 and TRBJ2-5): KAGVTQTPRYLIKTRGQQVTLSCSPISGHRSVSWYQQTPGQGLQFLFEYFSETQRNKGNFPGRFSGRQFSNSRSEMNVSTLELGDSALYLCASSPGTSGSKETQYFGPGTRLLVL.